The 5 T cell receptor beta chains below were found in one sample sequenced in a study of cytomegalovirus exposure and HLA in healthy donors. Primers for the PCR totalled 60 Vbeta and 13 Jbeta. The repertoire was sequenced with immunoSEQ multiplex PCR; TCRdb's copy has only in-frame clones and lacks some. The sample yields about 140,000 clones, over 60% seen once. Specimen: PBMCs. All receptors derive from a female donor in good health and CMV-seronegative.

In this sample, this clone turned up a few times. This chain links TRBV5-4 with TRBJ1-1; 7 nucleotides agree with TRBD1. The length of the CDR3 is 14 residues. The junction had 9 bases not matched to a gene; V was cut back by 4 bases and J by 6 bases. CDR1 is SGHNT, CDR2 YYREEE, per germline (reference sequence). CDR3 nucleotide sequence: TGTGCCAGCAGCCCCCCCGACAGGGTCTCTGAAGCTTTCTTT. Protein: CASSPPDRVSEAFF.

The genes are TRBV10-1 and TRBJ2-2; TRBD1 agrees at 11 bases. The V gene's germline CDR1 is WNHNN and CDR2 SYGVQD (reference sequence). Germline trimming cut 4 bases from V and 7 bases from J; bases unmatched to any gene: 5. The length of the CDR3 is 15 residues. The CDR3 spells CASSVGQGAFGELFF. As DNA, the CDR3 is TGCGCCAGCAGTGTAGGACAGGGGGCGTTCGGGGAGCTGTTTTTT.

This clone has more than one count but fewer than ten. This chain connects TRBV7-9 to TRBJ1-1; possible D gene TRBD1, 6 bases. Germline V CDR1 and CDR2: SEHNR, FQNEAQ (reference sequence). This CDR3 contains 12 residues. V was shortened by 3 bases and J by 6 bases, with 8 bases between the two germline ends. The CDR3 loop reads CASSLDSPEAFF. The CDR3 coding sequence is TGTGCCAGCAGCTTGGACAGCCCTGAAGCTTTCTTT.

V is TRBV9 and J is TRBJ1-3; 8 nucleotides agree with TRBD1. Germline V CDR1 and CDR2: SGDLS, YYNGEE. This CDR3 is built from 16 residues. With 3 bases clipped from V and 0 bases from J, the junction kept 5 bases outside the gene matches. The DNA of the CDR3 is TGTGCCAGCAGCGAAAGGACAGGGTACTCTGGAAACACCATATATTTT. Translating it yields CASSERTGYSGNTIYF.

This clone was picked up one time. The chain employs TRBV6-5 and TRBJ2-7; a possible D gene is TRBD2 (5 bases). Germline CDR1 and CDR2: MNHEY and SVGAGI. The CDR3 runs to 16 residues. The V end was cut by 4 bases, the J end by 6 bases, with 22 bases between. This CDR3 is CASSSPLRLAASEQYF. The CDR3 DNA is TGTGCCAGCAGTTCACCCCTCCGGCTAGCAGCAAGCGAGCAGTACTTC.